The 14 T cell receptor beta chains presented below share a single source sample, sequenced in a study of regulatory T cells in long-lasting Graves disease. Indicated time point: newly diagnosed GD, antithyroid drugs for less than 3 months. Isolated PBMC RNA provided the starting material for the TCR library. Construction of TCR beta libraries relied on iRepertoire HTBI primers and on Arm-PCR targeting CDR3 regions. TCRdb processed the multiplex PCR reads anew with MiXCR; each CDR3 protein has one entry. The profile shows roughly 420,000 distinct CDR3 sequences, 15% to 18% of them singletons. The specimen was peripheral blood mononuclear cells (PBMCs), collected at new diagnosis, from a patient treated with antithyroid drugs. The source is a female donor with Graves disease.

In its sample, this clonotype was seen a few times. The chain recombines TRBV4-1 with TRBJ1-5, with D possibly being TRBD1 (5 bases). CDR1 MGHRA and CDR2 YSYEKL come from the germline V gene. V lost 1 base and J 1 base, leaving 11 bases between the germline ends. The CDR3 totals 16 residues. The CDR3 bases are TGCGCCAGCAGCCAAGTGGGGGGGAGGAGCAATCAGCCCCAGCATTTT. It is translated as CASSQVGGRSNQPQHF.

This clonotype was picked up many times. The chain joins TRBV12-3 or TRBV12-4 to TRBJ2-3; D gene unclear. V was clipped by 2 bases and J by 4 bases, with 7 bases between them. The CDR3 runs 13 residues. The DNA for the CDR3 is TGTGCCAGCAGTTTAAAGGGCTCAGATACGCAGTATTTT. Translated: CASSLKGSDTQYF.

This clonotype was counted ten times or more. The chain employs TRBV5-5 and TRBJ2-7, with 7 positions matching TRBD1. Trimming cost V 5 bases and J 4 bases; bases outside gene matches: 12. CDR1 and CDR2 (germline): SGHKS, YYEKEE (reference sequence). The CDR3 has 15 amino acids. The CDR3 bases are TGTGCCAGCAGTAAGTCCCCGGGCAGGGGGTACGAGCAGTACTTC. It translates to CASSKSPGRGYEQYF. The variable domain in full, completed from reference TRBV5-5 and TRBJ2-7, reads DAGVTQSPTHLIKTRGQQVTLRCSPISGHKSVSWYQQVLGQGPQFIFQYYEKEERGRGNFPDRFSARQFPNYSSELNVNALLLGDSALYLCASSKSPGRGYEQYFGPGTRLTVT.

Many counts were recorded for this clonotype. The rearrangement joins TRBV12-3 or TRBV12-4 to TRBJ1-3; 9 bases are a match to TRBD1. The CDR3 is 18 residues long. The junction had 14 bases not matched to a gene; V was cut back by 8 bases and J by 0 bases. CDR3 sequence: CASGGTGSHRISGNTIYF. The CDR3 bases are TGTGCCAGCGGGGGGACAGGGTCCCACAGGATCTCTGGAAACACCATATATTTT.

This clonotype was detected ten times or more. The J gene is TRBJ2-1, the V gene TRBV7-3, with 10 positions matching TRBD2. Germline trimming cut 3 bases from V and 4 bases from J; bases unmatched to any gene: 3. The CDR3 has 15 amino acids. The V gene's germline CDR1 is SGHTA and CDR2 FQGTGA. CDR3 in DNA: TGTGCCAGCAGCTTGACTAGCGGGCCGTACAATGAGCAGTTCTTC. This gives the protein CASSLTSGPYNEQFF.

This clonotype was detected ten times or more. The gene calls are TRBV13 and TRBJ2-5; D gene unclear. This CDR3 is 16 amino acids long. V was cut by 2 bases and J by 3 bases, with 16 bases left in between. The germline CDR1 and CDR2 sequences are PRHDT and FYEKMQ (reference sequence). For the CDR3, the DNA is TGTGCCAGCAGCTTAAAGCGTCCCTCCCCAAAAGAGACCCAGTACTTC. Encoded protein: CASSLKRPSPKETQYF.

Ten or more counts support this clonotype. The chain uses TRBV27 and TRBJ2-7, with 12 bases aligning to TRBD1. CDR1 MNHEY and CDR2 SMNVEV come from the germline V gene (reference sequence). There are 18 residues in the CDR3. V gave up 4 bases and J gave up 5 bases; unmatched junction bases: 15. The CDR3 loop reads CASSSREVTGTGGDEQYF. CDR3 DNA sequence: TGTGCCAGCAGTTCACGTGAAGTTACCGGGACAGGGGGCGACGAGCAGTACTTC.

This chain connects TRBV19 to TRBJ1-1; 9 bases are shared with TRBD1. Per the germline V gene, CDR1 is LNHDA and CDR2 is SQIVND (reference sequence). The V segment lost 0 bases and the J segment 1 base; nucleotides outside the gene matches: 3. This CDR3 comprises 16 residues. The CDR3 nucleotides are TGTGCCAGTAGTATAGACCCGGGACAGGGGAACACTGAAGCTTTCTTT. Amino acid sequence: CASSIDPGQGNTEAFF.

There are many counts of this clonotype. The DNA of the CDR3 is TGTGCCATCAGTGAGTCCGGAAGGATAGGGTCTCCCATCTATGGCTACACCTTC. It codes for CAISESGRIGSPIYGYTF. The V and J genes are TRBV10-3 and TRBJ1-2, with D unresolved. Deletions cut 0 bases from V and 4 bases from J, with 21 bases between. The length of the CDR3 is 18 residues. Per the germline V gene, CDR1 is ENHRY and CDR2 is SYGVKD.

This clonotype has ten or more counts. This chain connects TRBV2 to TRBJ2-5; 10 bases match TRBD2. V was clipped by 4 bases and J by 4 bases; unmatched bases: 0. The germline gives CDR1 SNHLY, CDR2 FYNNEI. The length of the CDR3 is 13 residues. CDR3 sequence (DNA): TGTGCCAGCAGTGGACTAGCGGGAGAGACCCAGTACTTC. It is translated as CASSGLAGETQYF.

Ten or more counts support this clonotype. The gene calls are TRBV12-5 and TRBJ1-1; maybe TRBD1 (5 bases). The length of the CDR3 is 16 residues. Trimming removed 1 base from V and 0 bases from J, with 12 bases in between. The germline V gene has CDR1 LGHNT and CDR2 FRNRAP. The CDR3 bases are TGTGCTAGTGGTTTGGGGATGGGGGGGATGAACACTGAAGCTTTCTTT. It encodes CASGLGMGGMNTEAFF.

This clonotype was seen repeatedly, ten times or more. CDR3 sequence (DNA): TGTGCCAGCAGCTTAGCTGGGGGCGGGGATGAGCAGTTCTTC. It codes for CASSLAGGGDEQFF. The rearrangement links TRBV7-2 to TRBJ2-1; D tentatively reads TRBD1 or TRBD2 (6 bases each). Germline CDR1 is SGHTA and CDR2 is FQGNSA. Trimming shortened V by 0 bases and J by 8 bases, and 11 bases separated the two germline ends. The CDR3 is made up of 14 amino acids.

This chain links TRBV6-1 with TRBJ1-4; D is undetermined. The germline V gene encodes CDR1 MNHNS and CDR2 SASEGT. Trimming left V 5 bases short and J 6 bases short, with 7 bases between. The CDR3 runs 12 residues. In DNA form, the CDR3 reads TGTGCCAGCAGTCTGAAGTATGAAAAACTGTTTTTT. Encoded protein: CASSLKYEKLFF.

This clonotype is a singleton in its sample. A far larger clone is just one base off, so this is likely a read error. V and J are TRBV24-1 and TRBJ1-1, with D perhaps matching TRBD1 (5 bases). The length of the CDR3 is 15 residues. V was cut by 6 bases and J by 3 bases, with 16 bases left in between. The germline CDR1 and CDR2 sequences are KGHDR and SFDVKD. The CDR3 sequence is CATSRDPSPDTEAFF. CDR3 nucleotide sequence: TGTGCCACCAGTCGGGACCCAAGCCCTGACACTGAAGCTTTCTTT.